This TCR beta chain emerged from a study of blood T cell repertoires in COVID-19. Background on the study: The United States, Italy and Spain were the sources of the acute and convalescent COVID-19 samples.

Per the study methods: From reference gene primer amplification, estimates of nucleated cell counts were derived. Profiling relied on immunoSEQ multiplex PCR, and the TCRdb table lists in-frame clones only, not all of them. V and J calls and clone size are given by that table; D and trimming were obtained from the DNA. This table has about 100,000 clones, 85% to 90% appearing once. There are a few counts of this clone. Trimming left V 2 bases short and J 5 bases short, with 12 bases between. The CDR3 totals 14 residues. Per the germline V gene, CDR1 is SNHLY and CDR2 is FYNNEI. The rearrangement links TRBV2 to TRBJ1-1; D is possibly TRBD1 (6 bases). The specimen was peripheral blood. This receptor was obtained from a human donor in a cohort sampled during active COVID-19. CDR3 coding DNA: TGTGCCAGCAGTGAACTCAGGGGAAGGACTGAAGCTTTCTTT. Translated: CASSELRGRTEAFF.